The present entry profiles one TCR beta chain with its context. The sample belongs to a study of blood T cell repertoires in COVID-19. In germline, CDR1 is SGDLS, CDR2 YYNGEE. V was clipped by 4 bases and J by 8 bases, with 13 bases between them. The CDR3 runs to 13 residues. Measured with immunoSEQ multiplex PCR; TCRdb has only the in-frame clones, and not every one. The sample holds about 80,000 clones, around 82% seen once. The rearrangement links TRBV9 to TRBJ1-5; D not resolved. The receptor was isolated from a man aged 55-75 years with acute or convalescent COVID-19. Sequences were obtained from peripheral blood. In DNA form, the CDR3 reads TGTGCCAGCAGCCTAGAACCGGGGAAGCCCCAGCATTTT. Translating it yields CASSLEPGKPQHF.